This entry is about one T cell receptor (beta chain). The source of the sample is a study of blood T cell repertoires in COVID-19. Germline CDR1 reads MNHEY; CDR2 reads SMNVEV (reference sequence). The CDR3 has 16 amino acids. Trimming stripped 2 bases from V and 3 bases from J, with 11 bases between. Original processing methods: How many nucleated cells were present was estimated from reference gene primer amplification. Sequencing was performed with immunoSEQ multiplex PCR; in TCRdb, only in-frame clones are kept and a portion is missing. That table gives V, J and clone size, and the DNA gave D and trimming. Among roughly 80,000 clones listed, roughly 89% were seen once.

Sequencing was carried out using peripheral blood. The V and J genes are TRBV27 and TRBJ2-6, with D possibly matching TRBD1 (6 bases). This TCR derives from a woman aged 45-65 years in a cohort sampled during active COVID-19. The CDR3 reads CASSLGGAHGANVLTF. The CDR3 nucleotides read TGTGCCAGCAGTTTAGGGGGCGCACATGGGGCCAACGTCCTGACTTTC. Complete variable domain (other parts from reference TRBV27 and TRBJ2-6): EAQVTQNPRYLITVTGKKLTVTCSQNMNHEYMSWYRQDPGLGLRQIYYSMNVEVTDKGDVPEGYKVSRKEKRNFPLILESPSPNQTSLYFCASSLGGAHGANVLTFGAGSRLTVL.